The T cell receptor (beta chain) described here comes from a study of blood T cell repertoires in COVID-19. Study-level information: Sources were T cells, B-cell-depleted T cells, or PBMCs; the material itself was cDNA or gDNA.

Per the original data handling: Cell counts per sample came from amplifying reference gene primers. The data were produced by immunoSEQ multiplex PCR, yet TCRdb's version contains in-frame clones alone and is incomplete. That table gives V, J and clone size, and the DNA gave D and trimming. This sample yields under 300,000 clones, of which 88% are seen a single time; approximately 2% belongs to the top ten. Those enrolled, adults aged roughly 18 to 95 years, came from 20 to 25 US areas. Cohorts were assigned according to the clinical history that participants reported. CDR3 length: 13 amino acids. Looked up from germline, CDR1 is SGHDT and CDR2 is YYEEEE. Unmatched junction bases numbered 2, after V lost 3 bases and J lost 2 bases.

The sequencing sample was made of PBMCs or T cells enriched from blood (not recorded which). This receptor was obtained from a woman in her fifties or sixties in a cohort exposed to, infected with or recovered from COVID-19 (not recorded which). This chain connects TRBV5-6 to TRBJ2-7, with 7 bases aligning to TRBD1. CDR3 in amino acids: CASSWDRAYEQYF. CDR3 sequence (DNA): TGTGCCAGCAGCTGGGACAGAGCCTACGAGCAGTACTTC.